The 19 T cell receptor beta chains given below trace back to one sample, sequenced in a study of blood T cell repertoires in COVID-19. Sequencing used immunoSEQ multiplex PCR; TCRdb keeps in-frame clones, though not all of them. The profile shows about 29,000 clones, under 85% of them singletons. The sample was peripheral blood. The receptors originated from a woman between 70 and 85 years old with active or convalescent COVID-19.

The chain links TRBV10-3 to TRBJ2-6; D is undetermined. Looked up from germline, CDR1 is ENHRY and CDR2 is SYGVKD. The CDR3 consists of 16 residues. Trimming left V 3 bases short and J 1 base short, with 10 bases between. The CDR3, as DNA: TGTGCCATCAGTGACAGGCCTTCATCTGGGGCCAACGTCCTGACTTTC. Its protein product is CAISDRPSSGANVLTF.

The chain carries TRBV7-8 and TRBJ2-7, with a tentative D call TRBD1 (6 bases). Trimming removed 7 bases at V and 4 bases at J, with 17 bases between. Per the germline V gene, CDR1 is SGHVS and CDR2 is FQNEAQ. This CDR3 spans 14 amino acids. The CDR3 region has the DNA TGTGCCAGCACCAAGTGGACAGAAGATTACGAGCAGTACTTC. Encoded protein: CASTKWTEDYEQYF.

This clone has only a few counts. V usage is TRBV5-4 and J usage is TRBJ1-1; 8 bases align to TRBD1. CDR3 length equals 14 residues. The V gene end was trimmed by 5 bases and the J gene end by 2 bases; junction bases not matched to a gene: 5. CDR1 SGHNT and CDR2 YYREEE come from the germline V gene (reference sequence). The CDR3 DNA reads TGTGCCAGCAGTGTACAGGGGGGAAACACTGAAGCTTTCTTT. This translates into CASSVQGGNTEAFF.

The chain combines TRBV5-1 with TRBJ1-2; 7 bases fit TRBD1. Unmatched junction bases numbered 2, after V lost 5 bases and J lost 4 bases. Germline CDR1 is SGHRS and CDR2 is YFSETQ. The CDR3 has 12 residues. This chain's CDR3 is CASRWDSYGYTF. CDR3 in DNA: TGCGCCAGCAGGTGGGACAGCTATGGCTACACCTTC.

CDR3 in amino acids: CASSLARLGYEQYF. DNA of the CDR3: TGTGCCAGCAGCTTAGCTAGATTAGGCTACGAGCAGTACTTC. V is TRBV13 and J is TRBJ2-7; the D is unclear. V was shortened by 1 base and J by 3 bases, with 10 bases between the two germline ends. The germline CDR1 and CDR2 sequences are PRHDT and FYEKMQ (reference sequence). This CDR3 comprises 14 residues.

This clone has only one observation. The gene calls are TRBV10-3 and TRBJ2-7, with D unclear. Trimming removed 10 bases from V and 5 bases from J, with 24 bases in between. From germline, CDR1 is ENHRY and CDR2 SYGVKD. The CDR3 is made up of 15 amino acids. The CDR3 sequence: CATFPPEDILNEQYF. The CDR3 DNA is TGTGCCACGTTCCCCCCTGAAGACATTCTCAACGAGCAGTACTTC.

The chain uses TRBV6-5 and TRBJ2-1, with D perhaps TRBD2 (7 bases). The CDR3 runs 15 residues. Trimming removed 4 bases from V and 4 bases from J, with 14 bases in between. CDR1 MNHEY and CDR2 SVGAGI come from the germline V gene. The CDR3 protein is CASSSFGGLYNEQFF. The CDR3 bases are TGTGCCAGCAGTTCGTTCGGGGGGCTATACAATGAGCAGTTCTTC.

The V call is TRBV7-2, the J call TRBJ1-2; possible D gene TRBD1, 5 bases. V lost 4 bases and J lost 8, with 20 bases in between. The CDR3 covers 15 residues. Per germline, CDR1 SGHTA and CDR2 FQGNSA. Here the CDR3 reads CASSSQGGGMRGYTF. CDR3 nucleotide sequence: TGTGCCAGCAGCTCCCAGGGTGGGGGGATGCGGGGCTACACCTTC.

CDR3 nucleotides: TGTGCAATGGGACAGGGGCCCACAGATACGCAGTATTTT. As protein: CAMGQGPTDTQYF. The rearrangement uses TRBV5-4 and TRBJ2-3; 10 bases are a match to TRBD1. Germline CDR1 SGHNT, CDR2 YYREEE (reference sequence). The CDR3 contains 13 residues.

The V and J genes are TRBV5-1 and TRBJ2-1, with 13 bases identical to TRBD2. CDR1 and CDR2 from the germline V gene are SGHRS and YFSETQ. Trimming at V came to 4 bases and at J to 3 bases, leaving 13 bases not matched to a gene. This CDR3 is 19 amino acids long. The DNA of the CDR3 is TGCGCCAGCAGCCCATGGCTTTGGACTAGCGGGAGTCTCTACAATGAGCAGTTCTTC. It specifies CASSPWLWTSGSLYNEQFF.

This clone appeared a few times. The CDR3 protein is CASSPFRTGELFF. The CDR3 bases are TGTGCCAGCAGCCCCTTTCGCACCGGGGAGCTGTTTTTT. The chain recombines TRBV3-1 (or the pseudogene TRBV3-2) with TRBJ2-2; D uncertain. The CDR3 is 13 amino acids. Germline values: CDR1 LGHDT, CDR2 YNNKEL (reference sequence). V lost 4 bases, J lost 4 bases, and 7 bases lay in between.

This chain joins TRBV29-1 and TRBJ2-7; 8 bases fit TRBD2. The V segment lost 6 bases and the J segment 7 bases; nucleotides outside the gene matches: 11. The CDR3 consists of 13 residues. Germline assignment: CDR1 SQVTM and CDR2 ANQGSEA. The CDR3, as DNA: TGCAGCGTGGAGGCGGGGGGCCACGGGGAGCAGTACTTC. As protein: CSVEAGGHGEQYF.

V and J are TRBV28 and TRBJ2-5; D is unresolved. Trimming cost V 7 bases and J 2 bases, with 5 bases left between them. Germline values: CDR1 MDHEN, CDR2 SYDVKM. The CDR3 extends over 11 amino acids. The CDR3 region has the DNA TGTGCCAGCACCACTCAAGAGACCCAGTACTTC. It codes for CASTTQETQYF.

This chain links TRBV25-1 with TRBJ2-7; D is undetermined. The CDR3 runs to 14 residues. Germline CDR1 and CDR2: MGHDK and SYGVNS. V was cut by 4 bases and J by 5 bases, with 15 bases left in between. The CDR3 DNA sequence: TGTGCCAGCAGTGGAGCATTGCCCTATCACGAGCAGTACTTC. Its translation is CASSGALPYHEQYF.

This chain's CDR3 is CASSPQTPPVWDRAYEQYF. The CDR3 region has the DNA TGTGCCAGCAGTCCACAAACCCCCCCGGTGTGGGACAGGGCTTACGAGCAGTACTTC. This chain links TRBV27 with TRBJ2-7; 9 nucleotides align to TRBD1. Germline V gene lookup returns CDR1 MNHEY and CDR2 SMNVEV (reference sequence). The CDR3 runs 19 residues. V dropped 5 bases and J dropped 4; count of bases not matched to a gene: 21.

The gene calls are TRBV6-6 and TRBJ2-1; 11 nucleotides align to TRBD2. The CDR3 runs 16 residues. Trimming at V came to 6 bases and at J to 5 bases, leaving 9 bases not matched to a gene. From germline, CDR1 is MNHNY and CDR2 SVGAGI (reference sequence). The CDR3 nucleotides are TGTGCCAGCAGGCGATCGGCTAGCGGGAGGCACAATGAGCAGTTCTTC. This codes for CASRRSASGRHNEQFF.

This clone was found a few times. The CDR3 loop reads CASVGGLRTDTQYF. As DNA, the CDR3 is TGTGCCAGCGTCGGGGGACTTCGCACAGATACGCAGTATTTT. V is TRBV2 and J is TRBJ2-3, with D perhaps matching TRBD2 (6 bases). The CDR3 consists of 14 residues. V was clipped by 8 bases and J by 1 base, with 13 bases between them. In germline, CDR1 is SNHLY, CDR2 FYNNEI.

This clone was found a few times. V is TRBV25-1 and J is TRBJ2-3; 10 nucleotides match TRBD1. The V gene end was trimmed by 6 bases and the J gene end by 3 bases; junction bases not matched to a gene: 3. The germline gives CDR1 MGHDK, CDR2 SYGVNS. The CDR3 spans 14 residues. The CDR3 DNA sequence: TGTGCCAGCAGGAGGACAGGGGGAACAGATACGCAGTATTTT. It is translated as CASRRTGGTDTQYF.

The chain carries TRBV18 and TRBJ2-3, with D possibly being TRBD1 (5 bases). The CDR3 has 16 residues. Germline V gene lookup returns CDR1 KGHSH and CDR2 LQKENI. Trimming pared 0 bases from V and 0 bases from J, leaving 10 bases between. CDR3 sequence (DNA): TGTGCCAGCTCACCACCTAGGGGCGTTAGCACAGATACGCAGTATTTT. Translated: CASSPPRGVSTDTQYF. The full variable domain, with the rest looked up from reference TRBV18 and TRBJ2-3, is NAGVMQNPRHLVRRRGQEARLRCSPMKGHSHVYWYRQLPEEGLKFMVYLQKENIIDESGMPKERFSAEFPKEGPSILRIQQVVRGDSAAYFCASSPPRGVSTDTQYFGPGTRLTVL.